Described below is a single TCR beta chain sequence and its context. Its matching antigen is unknown. Amplified TCR beta CDR3 regions were obtained using RNA transcripts as template. First-round RT-PCR employed HTBI primers, with a second-round multiplex PCR after it. TCRdb recomputed calls from the multiplex PCR reads with MiXCR, one row per CDR3 protein. The table has some 1.1 million distinct CDR3 sequences, 35% to 45% seen once. The data originate from a study of Graves' ophthalmopathy and Graves' hyperthyroidism. The CDR3 runs to 16 residues. Germline CDR1 and CDR2: ENHRY and SYGVKD. The V gene end was trimmed by 6 bases and the J gene end by 4 bases; junction bases not matched to a gene: 10. Patients in the hyperthyroidism group, adults aged 18 to 65, were newly diagnosed, under 2 months' duration. Certain patients were not enrolled. These were patients with other autoimmune diseases, uncontrolled infections, pregnancy or lactation.

Points from the study as a whole: Among thyroid clonotypes expanded above 0.001 frequency, most also appeared in blood. The study's model predicted ophthalmopathy progression at over 55% sensitivity and approximately 78% specificity.

The V and J genes are TRBV10-3 and TRBJ2-5; 11 bases fit TRBD2. The sequence came from an adult man with Graves' hyperthyroidism. The sample was peripheral blood or thyroid tissue (not recorded which). The CDR3 protein is CAIRDTSGGLRETQYF. The CDR3 nucleotides are TGTGCCATCAGAGACACTAGCGGGGGCTTGCGAGAGACCCAGTACTTC.